What follows is one TCR beta chain and its context. The antigen is not known. The sample originates from a study of T cells in localized non-small cell lung cancer. General study results and limits: Peak T cell clonality was found in uninvolved adjacent lung, exceeding tumor. When the top 100 tumor clones were examined, a median approximately 60 of them also appeared in the adjacent lung, which was paired and uninvolved. Longer overall survival was seen with higher T cell density measured in blood. The study sequenced only one region of the tumor. As a result, intratumor heterogeneity could not be excluded and remains possible.

The CDR3 covers 16 residues. Deletions cut 7 bases from V and 0 bases from J, with 18 bases between. Germline assignment: CDR1 MNHEY and CDR2 SMNVEV (reference sequence). Clones were read by immunoSEQ multiplex PCR, and TCRdb kept only the in-frame ones, dropping some. The table lists fewer than 45,000 clones, roughly 87% of them singletons. The TCR sequence derives from a male donor at least 60 years old with stage III squamous cell lung carcinoma. The rearrangement uses TRBV27 and TRBJ2-5, with D perhaps matching TRBD1 (6 bases). This material consisted of peripheral blood, taken before any cancer treatment. CDR3 DNA sequence: TGTGCCAGCAATTCACGGCCGGACAGCTACCAAGAGACCCAGTACTTC. Translated, it gives CASNSRPDSYQETQYF.